Listed here are 19 T cell receptor beta chains from one sample, sequenced in a study of T cell responses to AZD1222 COVID-19 vaccine. The assay was immunoSEQ multiplex PCR, and TCRdb's table has in-frame clones only and misses some. The data contain about 86,000 clones, 88% of them singletons. The specimen was peripheral blood, collected 28 days after the second AZD1222 dose. The receptor source for this set is an adult who received the AZD1222 COVID-19 vaccine.

This chain joins TRBV4-2 and TRBJ1-5; weak D call: TRBD1 (5 bases). Germline V gene data show CDR1 as LGHNA and CDR2 as YNFKEQ. CDR3 length: 15 amino acids. V lost 1 base, J lost 6 bases, and 13 bases lay in between. As DNA, the CDR3 is TGTGCCAGCAGCCAAGCGTGGTCAGGGTCTCAGCCCCAGCATTTT. Translation gives CASSQAWSGSQPQHF.

This clone turned up a few times. The genes are TRBV5-1 and TRBJ2-5; 8 positions agree with TRBD1. Trimming at V came to 0 bases and at J to 5 bases, leaving 15 bases not matched to a gene. CDR1 and CDR2 (germline): SGHRS, YFSETQ. CDR3 length: 18 amino acids. This CDR3 reads CASSLVRTGMASEETQYF. CDR3 DNA: TGCGCCAGCAGCTTGGTCCGGACAGGGATGGCTTCGGAGGAGACCCAGTACTTC.

The chain couples TRBV6-5 to TRBJ2-7; weak D call: TRBD1 (5 bases). V was shortened by 0 bases and J by 2 bases, with 8 bases between the two germline ends. This CDR3 has 14 amino acids. From germline, CDR1 is MNHEY and CDR2 SVGAGI. The DNA of the CDR3 is TGTGCCAGCAGTTACTCGTTACAGGCCTACGAGCAGTACTTC. As protein: CASSYSLQAYEQYF.

The rearrangement joins TRBV27 to TRBJ1-3, with 9 bases aligning to TRBD1. CDR1 and CDR2 (germline): MNHEY, SMNVEV (reference sequence). Losses at the gene ends were 5 bases for V and 4 bases for J; bases not matched to a gene: 6. The CDR3 loop spans 15 amino acids. In DNA form, the CDR3 reads TGTGCCAGCAGTCTAAGACAGGGGGAGGGAAACACCATATATTTT. Translation: CASSLRQGEGNTIYF.

This chain joins TRBV4-2 and TRBJ2-7; possibly TRBD2 for D (5 bases). Germline V gene lookup returns CDR1 LGHNA and CDR2 YNFKEQ. The CDR3 is 17 amino acids. Trimming cost V 3 bases and J 5 bases, with 23 bases left between them. The CDR3 bases are TGTGCCAGCAGCCAGGGGAGAAGGAATCGGGGTCCCCACGAGCAGTACTTC. The encoded protein is CASSQGRRNRGPHEQYF.

The chain uses TRBV9 and TRBJ2-3, with a weak D call TRBD2 (6 bases). Germline V gene sequence: CDR1 SGDLS, CDR2 YYNGEE. CDR3 length: 15 amino acids. The V end was cut by 4 bases, the J end by 2 bases, with 14 bases between. The chain's CDR3 is CASSPGGPLTDTQYF. The CDR3, as DNA: TGTGCCAGCAGCCCCGGGGGACCCCTCACAGATACGCAGTATTTT.

The rearrangement joins TRBV10-1 to TRBJ1-2; 11 nucleotides match TRBD1. Germline loops: CDR1 WNHNN, CDR2 SYGVQD (reference sequence). The ends lost 7 bases at V and 3 bases at J; junction bases unmatched: 7. The CDR3 contains 15 residues. CDR3 amino acids: CASTLDRGRDYGYTF. CDR3 nucleotide sequence: TGCGCCAGCACTCTGGACAGGGGGCGCGACTATGGCTACACCTTC.

The chain has TRBV4-1 and TRBJ1-3; TRBD1 matches 9 bases. The CDR3 consists of 19 residues. Germline assignment: CDR1 MGHRA and CDR2 YSYEKL. The junction had 13 bases not matched to a gene; V was cut back by 4 bases and J by 0 bases. This chain's CDR3 is CASSRRDTGGDISGNTIYF. The CDR3 DNA reads TGCGCCAGCAGCCGACGAGACACAGGGGGCGACATCTCTGGAAACACCATATATTTT.

The rearrangement uses TRBV6-6 and TRBJ1-2; D perhaps matches TRBD1 (6 bases). V gave up 5 bases and J gave up 7 bases, with 11 bases separating them. Germline V lookup: CDR1 MNHNY, CDR2 SVGAGI (reference sequence). There are 12 residues in the CDR3. CDR3 nucleotide sequence: TGTGCCAGCAGTCCGGGACATCCTGGCTACACCTTC. The encoded protein is CASSPGHPGYTF.

The chain carries TRBV19 and TRBJ2-3; 12 bases are shared with TRBD2. CDR1 is LNHDA and CDR2 is SQIVND in the germline V gene (reference sequence). The CDR3 length is 20 residues. Trimming at V came to 6 bases and at J to 0 bases, leaving 16 bases not matched to a gene. The CDR3: CASSYSPTGTSGFSTDTQYF. CDR3 in DNA: TGTGCCAGTAGCTATTCGCCAACCGGGACTAGCGGGTTTAGCACAGATACGCAGTATTTT. The full variable domain, its missing parts supplied by reference TRBV19 and TRBJ2-3, is DGGITQSPKYLFRKEGQNVTLSCEQNLNHDAMYWYRQDPGQGLRLIYYSQIVNDFQKGDIAEGYSVSREKKESFPLTVTSAQKNPTAFYLCASSYSPTGTSGFSTDTQYFGPGTRLTVL.

The V and J genes are TRBV27 and TRBJ1-2, with no clear D. V lost 6 bases and J lost 3, with 11 bases in between. There are 13 residues in the CDR3. Germline CDR1 is MNHEY and CDR2 is SMNVEV (reference sequence). The CDR3 spells CASSTGPYYGYTF. The CDR3 DNA follows: TGTGCCAGCAGCACTGGGCCCTACTATGGCTACACCTTC.

J is TRBJ1-2 and V is TRBV6-5, with 9 bases lining up with TRBD1. J was trimmed by 4 bases and V by 6 bases; bases with no gene match: 3. Germline CDR1 and CDR2: MNHEY and SVGAGI. The CDR3 spans 13 residues. DNA for the CDR3: TGTGCCAGCAGCCGGGACAGGGTCTATGGCTACACCTTC. Translated, it gives CASSRDRVYGYTF.

The chain joins TRBV3-1 (or the pseudogene TRBV3-2) to TRBJ1-5; D remains ambiguous. The ends were cut back, 3 bases at V and 2 bases at J, with 8 bases in the middle. The length of the CDR3 is 14 residues. Germline CDR1 is LGHDT and CDR2 is YNNKEL (reference sequence). The DNA for the CDR3 is TGTGCCAGCAGCCAGGCGGGTGGCAATCAGCCCCAGCATTTT. Protein: CASSQAGGNQPQHF.

Of note for this clone: One end of the junction is discordant with germline, which a read error may explain. DNA for the CDR3: TGTGCCGGCAGTTTACGGGATTCAGATACGCAGTATTTT. Its protein product is CAGSLRDSDTQYF. The V call is TRBV27, the J call TRBJ2-3; possibly TRBD2 for D (5 bases). Germline V CDR1 and CDR2: MNHEY, SMNVEV (reference sequence). The CDR3 runs 13 residues.

The chain employs TRBV6-5 and TRBJ2-1, with 10 bases that match TRBD2. J gave up 2 bases and V 7 bases, and 5 bases lay outside the gene matches. From germline, CDR1 is MNHEY and CDR2 SVGAGI. This CDR3 is 15 amino acids long. In DNA form, the CDR3 reads TGTGCCAGCACCGAGAGCGGGAGGGCCTACAATGAGCAGTTCTTC. Amino acid sequence: CASTESGRAYNEQFF.

This chain's CDR3 is CASSETHRKLFF. In nucleotides, the CDR3 is TGCGCCAGCAGTGAGACCCATAGAAAACTGTTTTTT. The genes are TRBV10-1 and TRBJ1-4; D gene unclear. From germline, CDR1 is WNHNN and CDR2 SYGVQD (reference sequence). Trimming removed 2 bases from V and 10 bases from J, with 8 bases in between. CDR3 length equals 12 residues.

The sample holds one count of this clone. The CDR3 DNA follows: TGTGCCAGCAGCGTCTCGGGACAGATCACAGATACGCAGTATTTT. This translates into CASSVSGQITDTQYF. J is TRBJ2-3 and V is TRBV9, with 7 bases lining up with TRBD1. CDR3 length: 15 amino acids. The germline V gene has CDR1 SGDLS and CDR2 YYNGEE. V lost 2 bases and J lost 2; bases outside the gene matches: 5.

This clone has just one count. This sequence joins TRBV18 and TRBJ1-2; tentatively, D is TRBD1 (6 bases). The CDR3 has 15 amino acids. The germline V gene encodes CDR1 KGHSH and CDR2 LQKENI. The V and J ends lost 3 bases and 8 bases respectively, with 19 bases between them. The CDR3 DNA reads TGTGCCAGCTCACCTACGGGTGGGGGGGCTGACGGCTACACCTTC. Encoded protein: CASSPTGGGADGYTF.

There are a few counts of this clone. This rearrangement joins TRBV11-2 to TRBJ2-2, with 10 bases fitting TRBD1. The CDR3 length is 15 residues. In germline, CDR1 is SGHAT, CDR2 FQNNGV. The junction had 3 bases not matched to a gene; V was cut back by 1 base and J by 7 bases. CDR3 region: CASSLGQGASGELFF. For the CDR3, the DNA is TGTGCCAGCAGCTTAGGACAGGGGGCAAGCGGGGAGCTGTTTTTT.